This T cell receptor beta chain is drawn from a study of CXCR3-negative and CXCR3-positive naive CD8 T cells. CDR1 is MGHRA and CDR2 is YSYEKL in the germline V gene. The CDR3 consists of 15 residues. TRB cDNA was prepared as libraries by UMI-labeled 5' RACE. TCRdb re-called the 5' RACE reads; every CDR3 protein appears as one record, without DNA. The sample has approximately 52,000 distinct CDR3 sequences. General study findings and limits: Naive cells, whether CXCR3-negative or CXCR3-positive, had similar TRBV-TRBJ usage, while memory cells differed.

Worth noting for this clonotype: Its antigen is undetermined.

This chain links TRBV4-1 with TRBJ1-6; TCRdb's D gene call, TRBD1, goes unchecked for lack of DNA. The sample taken for sequencing was memory CD8+ T cells from blood. This clonotype was sampled from a human donor in good health. Some clones in this sample may be carry-over from other donors' samples. CDR3: CASSQDERGNSPLHF.